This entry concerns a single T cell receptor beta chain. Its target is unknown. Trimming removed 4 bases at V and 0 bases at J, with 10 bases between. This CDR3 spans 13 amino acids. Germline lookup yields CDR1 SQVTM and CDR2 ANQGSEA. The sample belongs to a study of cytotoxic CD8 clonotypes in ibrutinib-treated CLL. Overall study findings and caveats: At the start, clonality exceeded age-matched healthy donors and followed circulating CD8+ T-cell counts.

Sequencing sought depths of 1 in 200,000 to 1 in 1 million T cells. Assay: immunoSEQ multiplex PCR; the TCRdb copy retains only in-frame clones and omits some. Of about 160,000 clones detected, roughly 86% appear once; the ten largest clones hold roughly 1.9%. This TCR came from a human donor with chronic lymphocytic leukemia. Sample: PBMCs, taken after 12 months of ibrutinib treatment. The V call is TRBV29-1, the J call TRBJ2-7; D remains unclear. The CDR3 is CSVVVIDSYEQYF. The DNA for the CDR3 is TGCAGCGTTGTAGTGATAGACTCCTACGAGCAGTACTTC.